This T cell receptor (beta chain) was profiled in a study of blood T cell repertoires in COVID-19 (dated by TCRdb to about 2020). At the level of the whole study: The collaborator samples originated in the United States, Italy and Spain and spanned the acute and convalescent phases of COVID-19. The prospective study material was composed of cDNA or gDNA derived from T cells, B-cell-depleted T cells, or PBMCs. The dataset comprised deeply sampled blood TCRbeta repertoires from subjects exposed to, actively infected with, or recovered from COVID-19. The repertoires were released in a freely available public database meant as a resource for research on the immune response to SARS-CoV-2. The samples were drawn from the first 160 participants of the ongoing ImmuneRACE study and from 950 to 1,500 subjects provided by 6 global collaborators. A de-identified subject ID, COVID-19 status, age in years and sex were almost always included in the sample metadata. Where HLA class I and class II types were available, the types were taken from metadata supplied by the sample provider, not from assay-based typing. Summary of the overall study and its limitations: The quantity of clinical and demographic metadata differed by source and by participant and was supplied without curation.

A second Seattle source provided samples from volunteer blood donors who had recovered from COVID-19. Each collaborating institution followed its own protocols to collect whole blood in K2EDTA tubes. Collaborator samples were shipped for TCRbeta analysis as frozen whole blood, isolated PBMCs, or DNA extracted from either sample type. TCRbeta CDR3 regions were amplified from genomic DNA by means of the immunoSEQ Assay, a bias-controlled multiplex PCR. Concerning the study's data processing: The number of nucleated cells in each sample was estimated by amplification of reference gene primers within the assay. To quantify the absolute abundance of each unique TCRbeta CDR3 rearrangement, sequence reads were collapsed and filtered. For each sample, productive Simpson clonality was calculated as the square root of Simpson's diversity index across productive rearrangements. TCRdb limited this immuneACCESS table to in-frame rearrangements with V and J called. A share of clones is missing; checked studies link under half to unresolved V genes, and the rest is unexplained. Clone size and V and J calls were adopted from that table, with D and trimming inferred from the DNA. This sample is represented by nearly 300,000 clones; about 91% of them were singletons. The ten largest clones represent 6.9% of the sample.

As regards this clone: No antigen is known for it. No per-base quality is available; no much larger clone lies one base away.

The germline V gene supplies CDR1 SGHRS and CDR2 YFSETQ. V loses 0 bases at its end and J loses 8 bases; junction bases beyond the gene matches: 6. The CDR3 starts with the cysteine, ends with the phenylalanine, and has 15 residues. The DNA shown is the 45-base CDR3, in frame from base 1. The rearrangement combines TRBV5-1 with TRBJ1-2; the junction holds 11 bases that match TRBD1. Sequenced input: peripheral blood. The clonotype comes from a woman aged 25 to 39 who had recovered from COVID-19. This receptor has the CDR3 CASSLGTGGSAGYTF. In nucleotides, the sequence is TGCGCCAGCAGCTTGGGGACAGGGGGCTCAGCCGGCTACACCTTC.